These 23 T cell receptor beta chains were all obtained from the same sample, sequenced in a study of T cell changes during pregnancy in multiple sclerosis. The assay was immunoSEQ multiplex PCR, and TCRdb's table has in-frame clones only and misses some. Seen here are approximately 130,000 clones, roughly 96% observed once, and the top ten hold over 0.35%. The specimen comprised peripheral blood, sampled after pregnancy. The receptor source for this set is a female donor with multiple sclerosis, enrolled in a pregnancy study.

The chain employs TRBV11-2 and TRBJ2-1, with 8 bases aligning to TRBD2. The CDR3 runs to 17 residues. J gave up 0 bases and V 1 base, and 5 bases lay outside the gene matches. CDR1 and CDR2 (germline): SGHAT, FQNNGV. CDR3 region: CASSLGLAGPSYNEQFF. As DNA, the CDR3 is TGTGCCAGCAGCTTAGGTCTAGCGGGTCCCTCCTACAATGAGCAGTTCTTC.

This rearrangement joins TRBV18 to TRBJ2-7, with 8 bases matching TRBD1. The CDR3 spans 18 residues. The V gene's germline CDR1 is KGHSH and CDR2 LQKENI. J was trimmed by 4 bases and V by 3 bases; bases with no gene match: 17. The CDR3 DNA reads as TGTGCCAGCTCACCCCTTTTTCTCACCGGGACAGGAGAATACGAGCAGTACTTC. As protein: CASSPLFLTGTGEYEQYF.

CDR3 residues: CASSLEAGDEQFF. CDR3 DNA sequence: TGTGCCAGCAGCTTAGAAGCAGGGGATGAGCAGTTCTTC. The gene calls are TRBV7-2 and TRBJ2-1; possible D gene TRBD1, 6 bases. CDR3 length: 13 amino acids. V was shortened by 1 base and J by 8 bases, with 9 bases between the two germline ends. CDR1 SGHTA and CDR2 FQGNSA come from the germline V gene.

The chain employs TRBV19 and TRBJ2-7; 10 bases align to TRBD1. Germline CDR1 LNHDA, CDR2 SQIVND (reference sequence). Trimming cost V 10 bases and J 2 bases; bases outside gene matches: 8. The CDR3 covers 14 residues. CDR3 region: CATSRDRGTYEQYF. CDR3 nucleotide sequence: TGTGCCACTAGCCGGGACAGGGGTACCTACGAGCAGTACTTC.

The chain joins TRBV2 to TRBJ2-7; D call uncertain. The CDR3 loop spans 13 amino acids. CDR1 and CDR2 (germline): SNHLY, FYNNEI. V was clipped by 3 bases and J by 3 bases, with 9 bases between them. In nucleotides, the CDR3 is TGTGCCAGCAGTGATAACATCCTCTACGAGCAGTACTTC. Its translation: CASSDNILYEQYF.

The chain couples TRBV6-1 to TRBJ2-2, with TRBD2 identical over 11 bases. V lost 1 base to trimming and J lost 3 bases; unmatched junction nucleotides: 4. The CDR3 length is 17 residues. Germline CDR1 and CDR2: MNHNS and SASEGT. The CDR3 spells CASSEVIAGGDTGELFF. The CDR3, as DNA: TGTGCCAGCAGTGAAGTGATAGCGGGAGGGGACACCGGGGAGCTGTTTTTT.

The count of this clone is one. CDR3 amino acids: CASSPGTGLQETQYF. The CDR3 nucleotides read TGTGCCAGCAGCCCCGGGACAGGGCTTCAAGAGACCCAGTACTTC. This chain uses TRBV11-1 with TRBJ2-5; 9 positions match TRBD1. Per the germline V gene, CDR1 is SGHAT and CDR2 is FQDESV (reference sequence). The CDR3 covers 15 residues. V lost 5 bases and J lost 2; bases outside the gene matches: 6. Drawing the rest from reference TRBV11-1 and TRBJ2-5, the complete variable domain is EAEVAQSPRYKITEKSQAVAFWCDPISGHATLYWYRQILGQGPELLVQFQDESVVDDSQLPKDRFSAERLKGVDSTLKIQPAELGDSAMYLCASSPGTGLQETQYFGPGTRLLVL.

The chain combines TRBV6-6 with TRBJ2-1; TRBD1 matches at 10 bases. Germline V gene sequence: CDR1 MNHNY, CDR2 SVGAGI (reference sequence). CDR3 size: 15 residues. Trimming took 4 bases from V and 2 from J; bases not matched to a gene: 2. The CDR3 is CASSFGQGAYNEQFF. In nucleotides, the CDR3 is TGTGCCAGCAGTTTTGGACAGGGGGCCTACAATGAGCAGTTCTTC.

The chain joins TRBV7-8 to TRBJ1-5; possibly TRBD1 for D (6 bases). The length of the CDR3 is 18 residues. The V end was cut by 3 bases, the J end by 3 bases, with 21 bases between. The germline gives CDR1 SGHVS, CDR2 FQNEAQ. CDR3 protein: CASSLSPGADSNNQPQHF. In nucleotides, the CDR3 is TGTGCCAGCAGCTTGTCACCGGGCGCGGACAGCAACAATCAGCCCCAGCATTTT.

The V call is TRBV19, the J call TRBJ2-2; TRBD2 is a possible D gene (5 bases). The V gene's germline CDR1 is LNHDA and CDR2 SQIVND (reference sequence). The CDR3 runs to 11 residues. V was shortened by 7 bases and J by 6 bases, with 6 bases between the two germline ends. CDR3 residues: CASILAGELFF. DNA for the CDR3: TGTGCCAGTATACTAGCCGGGGAGCTGTTTTTT.

The CDR3 nucleotides read TGTGCCAGCAGCGTCTCCGGGACACCACTTTACGAGCAGTACTTC. Its protein is CASSVSGTPLYEQYF. The V and J genes are TRBV11-2 and TRBJ2-7, with TRBD1 as a possible D gene (6 bases). This CDR3 region has 15 residues. The germline V gene has CDR1 SGHAT and CDR2 FQNNGV. Deletions cut 5 bases from V and 4 bases from J, with 18 bases between.

The genes are TRBV10-3 and TRBJ1-5, with D unclear. The V and J ends lost 1 base and 7 bases respectively, with 8 bases between them. This CDR3 has 13 amino acids. Per germline, CDR1 ENHRY and CDR2 SYGVKD. In DNA form, the CDR3 reads TGTGCCATCAGTGAGTATAACGAGCAGCCCCAGCATTTT. Amino acids: CAISEYNEQPQHF.

The V gene is TRBV7-9, the J gene TRBJ2-7, with D unclear. The ends were cut back, 3 bases at V and 1 base at J, with 16 bases in the middle. This CDR3 is built from 16 residues. Germline CDR1 is SEHNR and CDR2 is FQNEAQ (reference sequence). DNA for the CDR3: TGTGCCAGCAGCTTCGCTCCCACTCTGGAGTCCTACGAGCAGTACTTC. Protein: CASSFAPTLESYEQYF.

The chain's CDR3 is CAIGRGSLSYEQYF. CDR3 in DNA: TGTGCCATCGGGAGGGGGTCTCTCTCCTACGAGCAGTACTTC. The rearrangement links TRBV6-6 to TRBJ2-7; TRBD2 agrees at 8 bases. V was pared by 10 bases and J by 0 bases, with 8 bases of the junction left unmatched. Germline V CDR1 and CDR2: MNHNY, SVGAGI (reference sequence). This CDR3 has 14 amino acids.

The CDR3, as DNA: TGTGCCAGCAGCTCGGCCCAGGGCGATGAGCAGTACTTC. Its protein is CASSSAQGDEQYF. The rearrangement joins TRBV5-4 to TRBJ2-7; TRBD1 might be the D (5 bases). The CDR3 covers 13 residues. Germline V gene lookup returns CDR1 SGHNT and CDR2 YYREEE (reference sequence). The ends were cut back, 3 bases at V and 7 bases at J, with 14 bases in the middle.

The J gene is TRBJ1-3, the V gene TRBV9; 8 bases match TRBD1. V gave up 4 bases and J gave up 2 bases; unmatched junction bases: 26. Germline V gene lookup returns CDR1 SGDLS and CDR2 YYNGEE. The CDR3 consists of 22 residues. CDR3 in DNA: TGTGCCAGCAGCCCCAGTAGGGGAAGGACAGGGACAAGGGAAGGAGCTGGAAACACCATATATTTT. As protein: CASSPSRGRTGTREGAGNTIYF.

The chain employs TRBV14 and TRBJ1-3, with a possible D match to TRBD1 (5 bases). CDR1 is SGHDN and CDR2 is FVKESK in the germline V gene. The CDR3 is 14 amino acids. Trimming took off 0 bases at V and 4 bases at J, with 7 bases between the two ends. The chain's CDR3 is CASSQEQGGNTIYF. For the CDR3, the DNA is TGTGCCAGCAGCCAAGAGCAGGGAGGAAACACCATATATTTT.

The genes are TRBV7-9 and TRBJ2-2; 7 bases map to TRBD2. This CDR3 has 17 residues. The germline gives CDR1 SEHNR, CDR2 FQNEAQ (reference sequence). With 2 bases clipped from V and 6 bases from J, the junction kept 12 bases outside the gene matches. DNA of the CDR3: TGTGCCAGCAGCTTATGGGCTAGCGGCGATCGTCCCGGGGAGCTGTTTTTT. This encodes CASSLWASGDRPGELFF. The variable domain in full, with the rest retrieved from reference TRBV7-9 and TRBJ2-2, is DTGVSQNPRHKITKRGQNVTFRCDPISEHNRLYWYRQTLGQGPEFLTYFQNEAQLEKSRLLSDRFSAERPKGSFSTLEIQRTEQGDSAMYLCASSLWASGDRPGELFFGEGSRLTVL.

The V call is TRBV9, the J call TRBJ1-3; D remains unclear. The CDR3 is made up of 15 amino acids. Germline-derived CDR1 and CDR2 are SGDLS and YYNGEE. V was shortened by 4 bases and J by 4 bases, with 15 bases between the two germline ends. DNA for the CDR3: TGTGCCAGCAGCCGCCTAGGATCGGGGGGAAACACCATATATTTT. Amino acids: CASSRLGSGGNTIYF.

The V call is TRBV7-2, the J call TRBJ2-3, with TRBD2 matching 8 bases. This CDR3 spans 16 amino acids. The V segment lost 1 base and the J segment 0 bases; nucleotides outside the gene matches: 3. Looked up from germline, CDR1 is SGHTA and CDR2 is FQGNSA. CDR3 sequence reads: CASSLGLARSTDTQYF. CDR3 nucleotides: TGTGCCAGCAGCTTAGGACTAGCGCGAAGCACAGATACGCAGTATTTT.

V usage is TRBV27 and J usage is TRBJ2-3; no reliable D call. Germline V gene lookup returns CDR1 MNHEY and CDR2 SMNVEV (reference sequence). CDR3 length: 11 amino acids. V lost 8 bases and J lost 3, with 6 bases in between. For the CDR3, the DNA is TGTGCCAGCCGCGGTACAGATACGCAGTATTTT. It specifies CASRGTDTQYF.

The genes are TRBV15 and TRBJ2-3; TRBD2 might be the D (5 bases). The germline V gene has CDR1 LNHNV and CDR2 YYDKDF (reference sequence). V was trimmed by 2 bases and J by 3 bases, leaving 24 bases between them. The CDR3 spans 19 residues. Here the CDR3 DNA reads TGTGCCACCAGCAGACACCCGCTTGGGTCCAACCGCGGGACAGATACGCAGTATTTT. Encoded protein: CATSRHPLGSNRGTDTQYF. Based on the CDR3 plus reference TRBV15 and TRBJ2-3, the full variable domain is DAMVIQNPRYQVTQFGKPVTLSCSQTLNHNVMYWYQQKSSQAPKLLFHYYDKDFNNEADTPDNFQSRRPNTSFCFLDIRSPGLGDTAMYLCATSRHPLGSNRGTDTQYFGPGTRLTVL.

The chain uses TRBV11-2 and TRBJ2-1; TRBD1 matches at 9 bases. V shed 4 bases, J shed 6 bases, and the junction held 7 bases outside the gene matches. Looked up from germline, CDR1 is SGHAT and CDR2 is FQNNGV. The CDR3 is 15 amino acids. CDR3 sequence reads: CASSYSRTGVNEQFF. The CDR3 nucleotides are TGTGCCAGCAGCTACTCGAGGACAGGGGTCAATGAGCAGTTCTTC.